Listed here are 16 T cell receptor beta chains from one sample, sequenced in a study of T cell changes during pregnancy in multiple sclerosis. Data came from immunoSEQ multiplex PCR; TCRdb stores just in-frame clones and leaves some out. The sample has about 12,000 clones; roughly 94% are singletons. Here the sequenced sample was CD4+ T cells from peripheral blood mononuclear cells, taken before pregnancy. The receptors were sampled from a female donor with multiple sclerosis, enrolled in a pregnancy study.

The rearrangement uses TRBV15 and TRBJ2-3; D is perhaps TRBD2 (5 bases). Per the germline V gene, CDR1 is LNHNV and CDR2 is YYDKDF (reference sequence). Trimming cost V 0 bases and J 1 base, with 11 bases left between them. This CDR3 comprises 16 residues. CDR3 sequence reads: CATSRDSVGGTDTQYF. Written as DNA, the CDR3 is TGTGCCACCAGCAGAGATAGCGTCGGAGGCACAGATACGCAGTATTTT.

The chain carries TRBV27 and TRBJ1-1; D is uncertain. The ends were cut back, 6 bases at V and 7 bases at J, with 21 bases in the middle. Germline assignment: CDR1 MNHEY and CDR2 SMNVEV (reference sequence). This CDR3 region has 15 residues. The CDR3 loop is CASSRFKSVGLEAFF. The CDR3 bases are TGTGCCAGCAGCCGTTTCAAGAGTGTCGGACTTGAAGCTTTCTTT.

V usage is TRBV11-1 and J usage is TRBJ2-7; weak D call: TRBD2 (6 bases). The CDR3 is 12 amino acids. Trimming stripped 3 bases from V and 3 bases from J, with 6 bases between. Germline V gene data show CDR1 as SGHAT and CDR2 as FQDESV (reference sequence). The CDR3 reads CASSLTSYEQYF. For the CDR3, the DNA is TGTGCCAGCAGCTTGACTAGCTACGAGCAGTACTTC.

The chain has TRBV7-9 and TRBJ2-3; D might be TRBD1 (6 bases). CDR1 SEHNR and CDR2 FQNEAQ come from the germline V gene (reference sequence). Trimming left V 6 bases short and J 6 bases short, with 19 bases between. The CDR3 has 15 residues. The CDR3 DNA reads as TGTGCCAGCAGACAATCGGCAAGGGACAAGGATACGCAGTATTTT. It is translated as CASRQSARDKDTQYF.

V and J are TRBV4-1 and TRBJ2-3; TRBD2 agrees at 16 bases. The CDR3 contains 18 residues. Germline CDR1 is MGHRA and CDR2 is YSYEKL. V shed 0 bases and J 8 bases; nucleotides not matched to a gene: 8. This CDR3 is CASSQERGLAGGSGTQYF. CDR3 nucleotides: TGCGCCAGCAGCCAAGAGCGGGGACTAGCGGGGGGGTCGGGTACGCAGTATTTT.

CDR3 region: CASSPGTEFNEKLFF. In nucleotides, the CDR3 is TGTGCCAGCAGCCCAGGGACAGAGTTTAATGAAAAACTGTTTTTT. The V call is TRBV7-9, the J call TRBJ1-4; 7 bases fit TRBD1. CDR3 length: 15 amino acids. Germline V gives CDR1 SEHNR, CDR2 FQNEAQ (reference sequence). After removal of 5 bases from V and 4 bases from J, the junction contained 7 bases not matched to a gene.

The chain uses TRBV10-3 and TRBJ2-2; D gene ambiguous. Trimming took 0 bases from V and 9 from J, leaving 2 bases between them. The CDR3 runs 11 residues. In germline, CDR1 is ENHRY, CDR2 SYGVKD. The DNA of the CDR3 is TGTGCCATCAGTGAGTCTAGGGAGCTGTTTTTT. Translation: CAISESRELFF.

The gene calls are TRBV30 and TRBJ1-2; D may be TRBD1 (5 bases). V lost 3 bases, J lost 5 bases, and 19 bases lay in between. This CDR3 has 15 amino acids. The germline gives CDR1 GTSNPN, CDR2 SVGIG (reference sequence). The CDR3: CAWRGDGSPRYGYTF. Here the CDR3 DNA reads TGTGCCTGGAGGGGGGACGGGAGTCCAAGATATGGCTACACCTTC. The full variable domain, in which reference TRBV30 and TRBJ1-2 provide the parts outside the CDR3, is SQTIHQWPATLVQPVGSPLSLECTVEGTSNPNLYWYRQAAGRGLQLLFYSVGIGQISSEVPQNLSASRPQDRQFILSSKKLLLSDSGFYLCAWRGDGSPRYGYTFGSGTRLTVV.

The chain couples TRBV6-5 to TRBJ1-2, with a weak D call TRBD1 (6 bases). The germline CDR1 and CDR2 sequences are MNHEY and SVGAGI. The CDR3 covers 13 residues. Trimming shortened V by 5 bases and J by 7 bases, and 14 bases separated the two germline ends. CDR3 in amino acids: CASSRGGPGGYTF. The CDR3 nucleotides read TGTGCCAGCAGTCGGGGGGGCCCCGGTGGCTACACCTTC.

The V gene is TRBV7-9, the J gene TRBJ1-6, with D possibly matching TRBD1 (5 bases). V was pared by 0 bases and J by 8 bases, with 11 bases between. The CDR3 has 15 residues. Germline CDR1 and CDR2: SEHNR and FQNEAQ (reference sequence). The CDR3 bases are TGTGCCAGCAGCTTAGCGCGCGGAGGGGATTCACCCCTCCACTTT. Protein product: CASSLARGGDSPLHF.

On this clone: The CDR3 end shows no conserved phenylalanine or tryptophan, and so a read error is likely. The DNA is omitted, as the CDR3 cannot be located on it reliably, and the CDR3 follows TCRdb's listing. V and J are TRBV15 and TRBJ1-2. The CDR3 is made up of 13 amino acids, end residues included. Germline assignment: CDR1 LNHNV and CDR2 YYDKDF (reference sequence). CDR3 sequence reads: CATSRELGLPAIL.

This clone was observed a single time. CDR3 sequence: CASSFVAGGPRTGELFF. CDR3 sequence (DNA): TGTGCCAGCAGCTTTGTAGCGGGGGGGCCACGCACCGGGGAGCTGTTTTTT. The V call is TRBV5-6, the J call TRBJ2-2; 11 bases fit TRBD2. The CDR3 extends over 17 amino acids. The germline V gene has CDR1 SGHDT and CDR2 YYEEEE. Germline trimming cut 2 bases from V and 4 bases from J; bases unmatched to any gene: 7.

This chain connects TRBV2 to TRBJ2-2; 10 bases fit TRBD1. Germline V gene lookup returns CDR1 SNHLY and CDR2 FYNNEI. V trimming: 8 bases; J trimming: 6 bases; junction bases outside the gene matches: 9. This CDR3 contains 15 residues. The CDR3 region is CASLRDRGTSGELFF. CDR3 nucleotide sequence: TGTGCCAGCCTTCGGGACAGGGGAACGTCCGGGGAGCTGTTTTTT.

The rearrangement links TRBV11-3 to TRBJ2-1, with a possible D match to TRBD2 (6 bases). The CDR3 length is 20 residues. Germline V CDR1 and CDR2: SGHNT, YENEEA. V dropped 5 bases and J dropped 8 bases, with 34 bases sitting between them. The CDR3: CASSHNSIKDYHIRDHEQFF. As DNA, the CDR3 is TGTGCCAGCAGCCACAACTCCATTAAGGACTATCATATCAGGGACCATGAGCAGTTCTTC.

The chain uses TRBV11-1 and TRBJ1-1; possibly TRBD1 for D (6 bases). The CDR3 consists of 15 residues. Germline-derived CDR1 and CDR2 are SGHAT and FQDESV (reference sequence). Between the trimmed V and J ends, which lost 2 bases and 0 bases, there was a span of 10 bases. The CDR3 here is CASSLRGSVNTEAFF. The CDR3 region has the DNA TGTGCCAGCAGCTTAAGGGGGTCGGTGAACACTGAAGCTTTCTTT.

The table lists this clone with a count of one. V is TRBV20-1 and J is TRBJ2-3; D unclear. Germline V lookup: CDR1 DFQATT, CDR2 SNEGSKA (reference sequence). V was trimmed by 5 bases and J by 2 bases, leaving 2 bases between them. There are 10 residues in the CDR3. Here the CDR3 DNA reads TGCAGTGCTCACACAGATACGCAGTATTTT. Translating it yields CSAHTDTQYF.